The 31 T cell receptor beta chains below all came from one sample that was sequenced in a study of T-cell memory formation after mild COVID-19. TCRdb re-analysed the 5' RACE reads in MiXCR, keeping a single row per CDR3 protein. Among about 170,000 distinct CDR3 sequences, 10% to 15% were seen once, and the ten largest hold approximately 3.3%. Specimen: PBMCs or a T cell subset sorted from them (not recorded which). The source of these receptors is a young man who had mild COVID-19 (a few samples of this study predate the infection). Cell type and time point are not known.

The J gene is TRBJ1-2, the V gene TRBV6-1, with 8 bases matching TRBD1. CDR1 is MNHNS, CDR2 SASEGT, per germline. This CDR3 contains 14 residues. The V gene end was trimmed by 5 bases and the J gene end by 4 bases; junction bases not matched to a gene: 6. The CDR3 region is CASSSDRVGYGYTF. As DNA, the CDR3 is TGTGCCAGCAGTTCGGACAGGGTGGGCTATGGCTACACCTTC.

This clonotype was seen at least ten times. V gene TRBV5-1 combines with J gene TRBJ2-7; D call uncertain. Germline V gives CDR1 SGHRS, CDR2 YFSETQ. CDR3 length equals 14 residues. Trimming pared 0 bases from V and 0 bases from J, leaving 7 bases between. CDR3 coding DNA: TGCGCCAGCAGCTTGGATCCGAGCTCCTACGAGCAGTACGTC. This codes for CASSLDPSSYEQYV.

Turning to this clonotype: One end of the junction fails to match germline, which may point to a read error. The chain combines TRBV12-3 or TRBV12-4 with TRBJ2-1, with TRBD2 matching over 7 bases. The CDR3 runs to 14 residues. The CDR3 region has the DNA TGTGCCAGCAGCCAGACTAGCTCCCACAATGAGCAGTTCTTC. Its protein product is CASSQTSSHNEQFF.

This clonotype was observed a handful of times. V is TRBV29-1 and J is TRBJ2-1, with D perhaps matching TRBD1 (5 bases). This CDR3 comprises 14 residues. V was cut by 6 bases and J by 0 bases, with 12 bases left in between. CDR1 SQVTM and CDR2 ANQGSEA come from the germline V gene. CDR3 residues: CSVVGQGSYNEQFF. CDR3 DNA: TGCAGCGTAGTCGGGCAGGGCTCCTACAATGAGCAGTTCTTC.

This chain connects TRBV11-3 to TRBJ2-5; no clear D gene. Trimming took off 4 bases at V and 5 bases at J, with 14 bases between the two ends. The CDR3 loop spans 14 amino acids. From germline, CDR1 is SGHNT and CDR2 YENEEA. In DNA form, the CDR3 reads TGTGCCAGCAGCTCCGGTTCCAATGGGGAGACCCAGTACTTC. This translates into CASSSGSNGETQYF.

This sequence joins TRBV12-3 or TRBV12-4 and TRBJ1-1; TRBD1 matches at 8 bases. The CDR3 is made up of 15 amino acids. V shed 5 bases and J 1 base; nucleotides not matched to a gene: 6. CDR3 sequence reads: CASSPTGQGNTEAFF. CDR3 nucleotides: TGTGCCAGCAGTCCAACCGGACAGGGGAACACTGAAGCTTTCTTT.

The rearrangement joins TRBV18 to TRBJ1-5, with D unresolved. Deletions cut 3 bases from V and 1 base from J, with 7 bases between. Germline assignment: CDR1 KGHSH and CDR2 LQKENI. The CDR3 loop spans 14 amino acids. Written as DNA, the CDR3 is TGTGCCAGCTCACCCCTCTGGAGCAATCAGCCCCAGCATTTT. Translated: CASSPLWSNQPQHF.

This clonotype was counted only a few times. The V call is TRBV5-1, the J call TRBJ2-7, with TRBD1 matching over 10 bases. Germline values: CDR1 SGHRS, CDR2 YFSETQ. CDR3 length: 15 amino acids. The trim removed 0 bases at V and 4 bases at J, leaving 4 bases unmatched. The CDR3 nucleotides are TGCGCCAGCAGCTTGGACGACAGGGGGCTTTACGAGCAGTACTTC. Translating it yields CASSLDDRGLYEQYF.

This clonotype has only a few counts. CDR3 DNA sequence: TGTGCCAGCAGTACGCAGGGGGGTGGCACTGAAGCTTTCTTT. Its translation is CASSTQGGGTEAFF. The V call is TRBV28, the J call TRBJ1-1; 7 bases line up with TRBD1. The V segment lost 5 bases and the J segment 4 bases; nucleotides outside the gene matches: 7. The CDR3 has 14 amino acids. The germline V gene has CDR1 MDHEN and CDR2 SYDVKM. Full variable domain (missing parts from reference TRBV28 and TRBJ1-1): DVKVTQSSRYLVKRTGEKVFLECVQDMDHENMFWYRQDPGLGLRLIYFSYDVKMKEKGDIPEGYSVSREKKERFSLILESASTNQTSMYLCASSTQGGGTEAFFGQGTRLTVV.

Notes on this clonotype: A much larger clonotype is one base distant, so this may be a read error. The CDR3 protein is CASSLGLSGREAQYF. CDR3 bases: TGCGCCAGCAGCTTGGGACTGAGCGGCCGAGAGGCCCAGTACTTC. The chain couples TRBV5-1 to TRBJ2-5; D perhaps matches TRBD2 (5 bases). Germline V gene lookup returns CDR1 SGHRS and CDR2 YFSETQ. The CDR3 is 15 residues long.

The CDR3 is CASSIVRDRGVVTEAFF. In DNA form, the CDR3 reads TGTGCCAGTAGTATAGTTCGGGACAGGGGGGTAGTAACTGAAGCTTTCTTT. This chain links TRBV19 with TRBJ1-1; TRBD1 agrees at 11 bases. The CDR3 totals 17 residues. The germline gives CDR1 LNHDA, CDR2 SQIVND (reference sequence). V lost 1 base, J lost 5 bases, and 9 bases stayed unmatched.

The chain couples TRBV7-9 to TRBJ2-3, with 9 bases fitting TRBD1. V trimming: 3 bases; J trimming: 0 bases; junction bases outside the gene matches: 1. CDR3 length equals 15 residues. Germline CDR1 reads SEHNR; CDR2 reads FQNEAQ (reference sequence). The CDR3 sequence is CASSFGTGSTDTQYF. The CDR3 nucleotides read TGTGCCAGCAGCTTCGGGACAGGGAGCACAGATACGCAGTATTTT.

Only a few counts were recorded for this clonotype. Written as DNA, the CDR3 is TGCGCCAGCAGCTCCTCGACAGGGACAGGAAACACCATATATTTT. Translation: CASSSSTGTGNTIYF. J is TRBJ1-3 and V is TRBV5-1; 7 nucleotides match TRBD1. J gave up 4 bases and V 3 bases, and 7 bases lay outside the gene matches. From germline, CDR1 is SGHRS and CDR2 YFSETQ. CDR3 size: 15 residues.

This clonotype was seen only a few times. This chain connects TRBV4-3 to TRBJ2-1; a possible D gene is TRBD1 (6 bases). Germline values: CDR1 LGHNA, CDR2 YSLEER. CDR3 length equals 17 residues. V gave up 1 base and J gave up 2 bases, with 15 bases separating them. The CDR3 sequence: CASSQGKRSGAYNEQFF. Here the CDR3 DNA reads TGCGCCAGCAGCCAAGGGAAGCGGTCAGGGGCCTACAATGAGCAGTTCTTC.

A few counts support this clonotype. V gene TRBV6-6 combines with J gene TRBJ2-5; perhaps D is TRBD1 or TRBD2 (6 bases each). The ends were cut back, 2 bases at V and 5 bases at J, with 12 bases in the middle. CDR1 is MNHNY, CDR2 SVGAGI, per germline (reference sequence). The length of the CDR3 is 14 residues. The CDR3 reads CASSYRGAVETQYF. CDR3 nucleotide sequence: TGTGCCAGCAGTTACAGGGGGGCCGTGGAGACCCAGTACTTC.

The chain uses TRBV6-5 and TRBJ2-1, with D possibly called TRBD1 or TRBD2 (5 bases each). In germline, CDR1 is MNHEY, CDR2 SVGAGI. This CDR3 region has 16 residues. V gave up 0 bases and J gave up 1 base, with 10 bases separating them. The CDR3: CASSYSKGRSYNEQFF. DNA for the CDR3: TGTGCCAGCAGTTACTCGAAGGGACGGTCCTACAATGAGCAGTTCTTC.

The CDR3 is CASSLGVSTEAFF. CDR3 DNA sequence: TGTGCCAGCAGCCTGGGGGTCTCCACTGAAGCTTTCTTT. V gene TRBV7-9 combines with J gene TRBJ1-1; possible D gene TRBD1, 5 bases. The CDR3 spans 13 residues. Germline V gene lookup returns CDR1 SEHNR and CDR2 FQNEAQ (reference sequence). V was cut by 5 bases and J by 4 bases, with 11 bases left in between.

The chain is built from TRBV5-4 and TRBJ1-4; perhaps TRBD1 as D (5 bases). The CDR3 contains 15 residues. The ends were cut back, 4 bases at V and 5 bases at J, with 15 bases in the middle. Germline CDR1 reads SGHNT; CDR2 reads YYREEE (reference sequence). CDR3 amino acids: CASSLDSGRNEKLFF. CDR3 coding DNA: TGTGCCAGCAGCCTGGACTCAGGGAGAAATGAAAAACTGTTTTTT.

This clonotype was recorded at least ten times. The rearrangement links TRBV7-2 to TRBJ2-3, with D hard to call. The CDR3 spans 15 residues. Germline CDR1 is SGHTA and CDR2 is FQGNSA. V gave up 2 bases and J gave up 0 bases, with 9 bases separating them. This CDR3 reads CASSLYQRSTDTQYF. The CDR3 DNA reads as TGTGCCAGCAGCTTATATCAGAGAAGCACAGATACGCAGTATTTT.

This clonotype was seen more than once but under ten times. V is TRBV5-1 and J is TRBJ2-5, with 9 nucleotides matching TRBD1. The CDR3 consists of 14 residues. The junction had 4 bases not matched to a gene; V was cut back by 4 bases and J by 3 bases. Germline V gives CDR1 SGHRS, CDR2 YFSETQ. In nucleotides, the CDR3 is TGCGCCAGCAGCCCTTGGACAGGGGAAGAGACCCAGTACTTC. Its protein product is CASSPWTGEETQYF.

This clonotype has only a few counts. The V gene is TRBV24-1, the J gene TRBJ1-6; D is perhaps TRBD1 (5 bases). The V and J ends lost 8 bases and 9 bases respectively, with 22 bases between them. Germline CDR1 KGHDR, CDR2 SFDVKD. The CDR3 contains 16 residues. The CDR3 region has the DNA TGTGCCACCACTCCCCCCGAGACAGCAGTTTGTTCACCCCTCCACTTT. Translation: CATTPPETAVCSPLHF.

This clonotype occurred a few times. The chain employs TRBV20-1 and TRBJ2-4; 10 nucleotides line up with TRBD1. Trimming cost V 5 bases and J 8 bases; bases outside gene matches: 9. CDR1 is DFQATT and CDR2 is SNEGSKA in the germline V gene (reference sequence). The CDR3 covers 14 residues. The CDR3 sequence: CSAPGTGVKDIQYF. The CDR3 DNA follows: TGCAGTGCTCCTGGGACAGGGGTTAAGGACATTCAGTACTTC.

This clonotype was recorded a few times. This chain connects TRBV7-2 to TRBJ1-2, with 7 bases lining up with TRBD1. After removal of 2 bases from V and 6 bases from J, the junction contained 9 bases not matched to a gene. The CDR3 is made up of 15 amino acids. Germline V gene lookup returns CDR1 SGHTA and CDR2 FQGNSA. CDR3 sequence: CASSLIEPRGHGYTF. CDR3 in DNA: TGTGCCAGCAGCTTAATAGAGCCAAGGGGGCATGGCTACACCTTC.

The chain joins TRBV6-5 to TRBJ1-1; 7 nucleotides align to TRBD1. The length of the CDR3 is 13 residues. Germline V gene data show CDR1 as MNHEY and CDR2 as SVGAGI. V shed 5 bases, J shed 5 bases, and the junction held 5 bases outside the gene matches. The CDR3 loop is CASSPQGRTEAFF. CDR3 in DNA: TGTGCCAGCAGTCCACAGGGGCGGACTGAAGCTTTCTTT.

This clonotype has more than one count but fewer than ten. The chain employs TRBV6-5 and TRBJ1-3; no firm D call. Per germline, CDR1 MNHEY and CDR2 SVGAGI. This CDR3 contains 16 residues. The V and J ends lost 0 bases and 0 bases respectively, with 9 bases between them. CDR3 sequence (DNA): TGTGCCAGCAGTTACTCGTGGAGCCTCTCTGGAAACACCATATATTTT. Its protein product is CASSYSWSLSGNTIYF.

This clonotype was counted many times. The genes are TRBV7-9 and TRBJ2-7, with 7 bases matching TRBD1. The V segment lost 3 bases and the J segment 2 bases; nucleotides outside the gene matches: 7. The germline V gene has CDR1 SEHNR and CDR2 FQNEAQ (reference sequence). CDR3 length equals 15 residues. The CDR3 DNA follows: TGTGCCAGCAGCTTGGGACAGCTACTCACCTACGAGCAGTACTTC. It yields the protein CASSLGQLLTYEQYF.

This clonotype was seen only a few times. The CDR3 DNA reads TGCGCCAGCAGCTTGGATCTCACCTCGGGCACTGAAGCTTTCTTT. Encoded protein: CASSLDLTSGTEAFF. V and J are TRBV5-1 and TRBJ1-1, with D unresolved. The germline V and J ends were trimmed by 0 bases and 4 bases, with 13 bases remaining between them. Germline CDR1 is SGHRS and CDR2 is YFSETQ. The CDR3 extends over 15 amino acids. The entire variable domain, with the rest obtained from reference TRBV5-1 and TRBJ1-1, is as follows: KAGVTQTPRYLIKTRGQQVTLSCSPISGHRSVSWYQQTPGQGLQFLFEYFSETQRNKGNFPGRFSGRQFSNSRSEMNVSTLELGDSALYLCASSLDLTSGTEAFFGQGTRLTVV.

The genes are TRBV7-3 and TRBJ2-1; D perhaps matches TRBD2 (5 bases). This CDR3 has 15 residues. From germline, CDR1 is SGHTA and CDR2 FQGTGA. The germline V and J ends were trimmed by 5 bases and 0 bases, with 11 bases remaining between them. CDR3 sequence reads: CASSTGMSSYNEQFF. CDR3 DNA sequence: TGTGCCAGCAGCACCGGGATGAGCTCCTACAATGAGCAGTTCTTC.

This clonotype was counted at least ten times. The gene calls are TRBV5-5 and TRBJ1-6; the D gene is possibly TRBD1 (6 bases). Trimming stripped 0 bases from V and 8 bases from J, with 9 bases between. CDR1 is SGHKS and CDR2 is YYEKEE in the germline V gene (reference sequence). This CDR3 is built from 14 residues. CDR3 in DNA: TGTGCCAGCAGCTTGGACCCAGGGGATTCACCCCTCCACTTT. Encoded protein: CASSLDPGDSPLHF.

A few counts support this clonotype. CDR3 sequence reads: CSASPFGDGYTF. The CDR3 nucleotides are TGCAGTGCTAGCCCTTTCGGGGATGGCTACACCTTC. The J gene is TRBJ1-2, the V gene TRBV20-1; no definite D call. This CDR3 comprises 12 residues. With 3 bases removed from V and 6 bases from J, the gap between germline ends came to 11 bases. Germline CDR1 DFQATT, CDR2 SNEGSKA (reference sequence).

The sample holds a few counts of this clonotype. The chain is built from TRBV7-9 and TRBJ1-2; TRBD1 matches 7 bases. J gave up 1 base and V 5 bases, and 7 bases lay outside the gene matches. Germline V gene lookup returns CDR1 SEHNR and CDR2 FQNEAQ (reference sequence). This CDR3 spans 15 amino acids. The CDR3 loop reads CASSASGTVNYGYTF. Written as DNA, the CDR3 is TGTGCCAGCAGCGCCTCCGGGACAGTTAACTATGGCTACACCTTC.